These 29 T cell receptor beta chains share one sample of origin, sequenced in a study of blood T cells in healthy people across ages. It was with a sample-barcoded 5' primer and a J-beta primer mix that a second PCR of roughly 7 to 12 cycles was run. TCRdb re-called the 5' RACE reads with MiXCR, one entry per CDR3 protein. The repertoire holds 750,000 to 950,000 distinct CDR3 sequences, roughly 53% seen once, with about two fifths in the top ten. Material: blood. These TCRs come from an elderly man in good health.

The rearrangement links TRBV6-5 to TRBJ1-5; possibly TRBD1 for D (6 bases). V gave up 0 bases and J gave up 0 bases, with 21 bases separating them. The CDR3 runs to 20 residues. The germline V gene has CDR1 MNHEY and CDR2 SVGAGI. The CDR3 spells CASSYSRTDSSRISNQPQHF. DNA of the CDR3: TGTGCCAGCAGTTACTCCAGGACAGACTCGTCCCGCATTAGCAATCAGCCCCAGCATTTT.

On this clonotype: At one boundary the junction diverges from the germline segment, which might be a read error. The gene calls are TRBV5-6 and TRBJ2-7; unclear D gene. Per the germline V gene, CDR1 is SGHDT and CDR2 is YYEEEE. The CDR3 is 14 residues long. Written as DNA, the CDR3 is TGTGCCAGCAGCCCCCTGGGCCAGTCCTACGAGCAGAACTTC. It yields the protein CASSPLGQSYEQNF.

The V and J genes are TRBV7-9 and TRBJ2-1, with 8 bases aligning to TRBD2. J lost 6 bases, V lost 3 bases, and 10 bases had no gene match. The germline V gene encodes CDR1 SEHNR and CDR2 FQNEAQ (reference sequence). The length of the CDR3 is 16 residues. CDR3 protein: CASSFPLSGSGNEQFF. The CDR3 DNA reads TGTGCCAGCAGCTTCCCCCTCAGCGGGAGTGGCAATGAGCAGTTCTTC.

CDR3: CAWSRASSYNEQFF. CDR3 sequence (DNA): TGTGCCTGGAGTCGCGCTAGCTCCTACAATGAGCAGTTCTTC. The V gene is TRBV30, the J gene TRBJ2-1; D call uncertain. The CDR3 has 14 amino acids. In germline, CDR1 is GTSNPN, CDR2 SVGIG (reference sequence). Between the trimmed V and J ends, which lost 2 bases and 0 bases, there was a span of 8 bases. Filled out from reference TRBV30 and TRBJ2-1, the complete variable domain reads SQTIHQWPATLVQPVGSPLSLECTVEGTSNPNLYWYRQAAGRGLQLLFYSVGIGQISSEVPQNLSASRPQDRQFILSSKKLLLSDSGFYLCAWSRASSYNEQFFGPGTRLTVL.

This sequence joins TRBV6-6 and TRBJ1-2, with 7 bases aligning to TRBD1. Trimming at V came to 4 bases and at J to 1 base, leaving 9 bases not matched to a gene. CDR1 is MNHNY and CDR2 is SVGAGI in the germline V gene (reference sequence). CDR3 size: 16 residues. CDR3 DNA: TGTGCCAGCAGTTCCATGGGACAGAGACTTAACTATGGCTACACCTTC. Its translation is CASSSMGQRLNYGYTF.

The chain recombines TRBV5-1 with TRBJ2-6, with 12 bases that match TRBD2. Germline loops: CDR1 SGHRS, CDR2 YFSETQ. This CDR3 has 19 residues. V was clipped by 7 bases and J by 0 bases; unmatched bases: 11. CDR3 DNA sequence: TGCGCCAGCGGTTCCGGGACTAGCGGGTTCGGCTCTGGGGCCAACGTCCTGACTTTC. Its translation is CASGSGTSGFGSGANVLTF. Full variable domain (remainder filled in from reference TRBV5-1 and TRBJ2-6): KAGVTQTPRYLIKTRGQQVTLSCSPISGHRSVSWYQQTPGQGLQFLFEYFSETQRNKGNFPGRFSGRQFSNSRSEMNVSTLELGDSALYLCASGSGTSGFGSGANVLTFGAGSRLTVL.

The chain joins TRBV6-1 to TRBJ1-1, with D maybe TRBD1 (5 bases). V lost 2 bases and J lost 3, with 13 bases in between. CDR3 length: 15 amino acids. CDR1 and CDR2 (germline): MNHNS, SASEGT. The CDR3 loop is CASSEPGGVDTEAFF. CDR3 in DNA: TGTGCCAGCAGTGAACCTGGGGGTGTAGACACTGAAGCTTTCTTT.

The chain recombines TRBV27 with TRBJ2-1; perhaps TRBD2 as D (5 bases). V was shortened by 6 bases and J by 0 bases, with 9 bases between the two germline ends. Germline CDR1 and CDR2: MNHEY and SMNVEV (reference sequence). The CDR3 is 14 amino acids. CDR3 coding DNA: TGTGCCAGCAGGTATAGCGACTCCTACAATGAGCAGTTCTTC. This codes for CASRYSDSYNEQFF.

The chain links TRBV9 to TRBJ2-5; the D call may be TRBD1 or TRBD2 (5 bases each). Trimming left V 4 bases short and J 11 bases short, with 18 bases between. Germline V gene lookup returns CDR1 SGDLS and CDR2 YYNGEE. The CDR3 is made up of 13 amino acids. The CDR3 sequence is CASSQSTVGEQYF. The CDR3 DNA is TGTGCCAGCAGCCAAAGTACCGTGGGGGAGCAGTACTTC. Combining the CDR3 with reference TRBV9 and TRBJ2-5 gives the whole variable domain DSGVTQTPKHLITATGQRVTLRCSPRSGDLSVYWYQQSLDQGLQFLIQYYNGEERAKGNILERFSAQQFPDLHSELNLSSLELGDSALYFCASSQSTVGEQYFGPGTRLLVL.

The gene calls are TRBV11-2 and TRBJ2-1; perhaps TRBD2 as D (5 bases). V was clipped by 2 bases and J by 0 bases, with 14 bases between them. The CDR3 contains 17 residues. CDR1 and CDR2 from the germline V gene are SGHAT and FQNNGV. CDR3: CASSLIGSAGSYNEQFF. For the CDR3, the DNA is TGTGCCAGCAGCTTAATTGGGTCCGCGGGCTCCTACAATGAGCAGTTCTTC.

The chain uses TRBV6-5 and TRBJ2-7, with D perhaps being TRBD1 or TRBD2 (5 bases each). The CDR3 is 15 amino acids. The germline V and J ends were trimmed by 2 bases and 3 bases, with 14 bases remaining between them. Per the germline V gene, CDR1 is MNHEY and CDR2 is SVGAGI. The CDR3 region is CASSYRRDGYYEQYF. In nucleotides, the CDR3 is TGTGCCAGCAGTTACCGCCGGGACGGTTACTACGAGCAGTACTTC.

The rearrangement joins TRBV30 to TRBJ1-2, with D maybe TRBD1 (6 bases). V lost 1 base to trimming and J lost 8 bases, with 17 bases between them. Germline loops: CDR1 GTSNPN, CDR2 SVGIG (reference sequence). CDR3 length: 14 residues. The CDR3 region is CAWSESDRTSGYTF. The CDR3 coding sequence is TGTGCCTGGAGTGAGTCAGACAGGACTAGCGGCTACACCTTC. The variable domain in full, with the rest retrieved from reference TRBV30 and TRBJ1-2, is SQTIHQWPATLVQPVGSPLSLECTVEGTSNPNLYWYRQAAGRGLQLLFYSVGIGQISSEVPQNLSASRPQDRQFILSSKKLLLSDSGFYLCAWSESDRTSGYTFGSGTRLTVV.

This chain connects TRBV27 to TRBJ2-7; D is undetermined. Germline V CDR1 and CDR2: MNHEY, SMNVEV (reference sequence). The V end was cut by 5 bases, the J end by 2 bases, with 10 bases between. CDR3 size: 13 residues. The CDR3 protein is CASSRAQTYEQYF. CDR3 in DNA: TGTGCCAGCAGTCGGGCTCAGACCTACGAGCAGTACTTC.

The rearrangement joins TRBV6-2 or TRBV6-3 to TRBJ1-4, with D possibly matching TRBD1 (5 bases). Germline loops: CDR1 MNHEY, CDR2 SVGEGT. The CDR3 is 14 amino acids. Trimming removed 7 bases at V and 8 bases at J, with 17 bases between. The CDR3 region has the DNA TGTGCCAGCAACTCCGGGACCGGGAAGGAAAAACTGTTTTTT. Its protein product is CASNSGTGKEKLFF.

This sequence joins TRBV5-1 and TRBJ2-5, with a tentative D call TRBD1 (5 bases). The J call is doubtful: the DNA matches TRBJ2-7 better. CDR1 and CDR2 from the germline V gene are SGHRS and YFSETQ. This CDR3 spans 15 amino acids. The CDR3 protein is CASSLEGQGPREQYF. In DNA, the CDR3 is TGCGCCAGCAGCTTGGAGGGTCAGGGCCCTCGCGAGCAGTACTTC.

The V gene is TRBV7-8, the J gene TRBJ2-7, with D tentatively TRBD2 (5 bases). The CDR3 sequence is 14 residues long. V was clipped by 2 bases and J by 7 bases, with 15 bases between them. Looked up from germline, CDR1 is SGHVS and CDR2 is FQNEAQ. The DNA of the CDR3 is TGTGCCAGCAGCTTAACGGGGAGCACGGTAGAGCAGTACTTC. Translated, it gives CASSLTGSTVEQYF.

About this clonotype itself: Given a much more abundant clone one base away, this may be a read error. V gene TRBV27 combines with J gene TRBJ2-3; D unresolved. This CDR3 region has 11 residues. In germline, CDR1 is MNHEY, CDR2 SMNVEV (reference sequence). As DNA, the CDR3 is TGTGCCAGCCGTTTGAGAGGATACGCGTATTTT. It translates to CASRLRGYAYF.

This chain joins TRBV27 and TRBJ1-3, with 9 bases fitting TRBD1. CDR3 length equals 17 residues. The V gene end was trimmed by 1 base and the J gene end by 0 bases; junction bases not matched to a gene: 4. Germline CDR1 is MNHEY and CDR2 is SMNVEV (reference sequence). CDR3 amino acids: CASSLLGTGISGNTIYF. CDR3 bases: TGTGCCAGCAGTTTATTGGGGACAGGGATCTCTGGAAACACCATATATTTT.

The V call is TRBV3-1, the J call TRBJ1-6; no firm D call. Between the trimmed V and J ends, which lost 4 bases and 5 bases, there was a span of 15 bases. The CDR3 runs 16 residues. CDR1 is LGHDT, CDR2 YNNKEL, per germline (reference sequence). The CDR3 coding sequence is TGTGCCAGCAGCCTTGGACGGAGCACAAATAATTCACCCCTCCACTTT. This encodes CASSLGRSTNNSPLHF. Together with reference TRBV3-1 and TRBJ1-6, the CDR3 gives the full variable domain: DTAVSQTPKYLVTQMGNDKSIKCEQNLGHDTMYWYKQDSKKFLKIMFSYNNKELIINETVPNRFSPKSPDKAHLNLHINSLELGDSAVYFCASSLGRSTNNSPLHFGNGTRLTVT.

V gene TRBV7-8 combines with J gene TRBJ2-3, with 9 bases that match TRBD2. V gave up 4 bases and J gave up 0 bases; unmatched junction bases: 5. This CDR3 contains 16 residues. Germline CDR1 SGHVS, CDR2 FQNEAQ. Here the CDR3 DNA reads TGTGCCAGCAGCTCTTGGACTAGCGCAAGCACAGATACGCAGTATTTT. Its protein is CASSSWTSASTDTQYF. Combining the CDR3 with reference TRBV7-8 and TRBJ2-3 gives the whole variable domain GAGVSQSPRYKVAKRGQDVALRCDPISGHVSLFWYQQALGQGPEFLTYFQNEAQLDKSGLPSDRFFAERPEGSVSTLKIQRTQQEDSAVYLCASSSWTSASTDTQYFGPGTRLTVL.

On this clonotype: At one of its ends the junction is not consistent with the germline gene, which may arise from a read error. The CDR3 DNA reads as TGCAGTGCTAGAGATTGGGCCCGCACGGATACGCAGTATTTT. Translating gives CSARDWARTDTQYF. The rearrangement uses TRBV20-1 and TRBJ2-3, with D uncertain. The CDR3 is made up of 14 amino acids. The V gene's germline CDR1 is DFQATT and CDR2 SNEGSKA (reference sequence).

The genes are TRBV7-2 and TRBJ2-3; no clear D. Deletions cut 1 base from V and 3 bases from J, with 8 bases between. The germline V gene encodes CDR1 SGHTA and CDR2 FQGNSA. This CDR3 comprises 14 residues. CDR3: CASSLGAITDTQYF. The CDR3 DNA reads TGTGCCAGCAGCTTAGGTGCGATAACAGATACGCAGTATTTT.

V gene TRBV2 combines with J gene TRBJ2-1; 8 positions match TRBD2. There are 18 residues in the CDR3. CDR1 is SNHLY, CDR2 FYNNEI, per germline. The V and J ends lost 3 bases and 0 bases, in that order; junction bases with no gene match: 10. CDR3 sequence (DNA): TGTGCCAGCAGTGATCTTTCGCTCGCGGGAGGCTCCTACAATGAGCAGTTCTTC. Its protein product is CASSDLSLAGGSYNEQFF.

The rearrangement links TRBV5-1 to TRBJ2-5; 7 bases align to TRBD1. CDR1 is SGHRS and CDR2 is YFSETQ in the germline V gene. This CDR3 has 15 amino acids. V was clipped by 4 bases and J by 4 bases; unmatched bases: 10. CDR3 residues: CASSKSGTETETQYF. CDR3 DNA sequence: TGCGCCAGCAGCAAATCCGGGACAGAGACAGAGACCCAGTACTTC.

The gene calls are TRBV4-1 and TRBJ2-7; 9 bases map to TRBD1. Germline values: CDR1 MGHRA, CDR2 YSYEKL. Trimming cost V 0 bases and J 5 bases; bases outside gene matches: 2. The CDR3 extends over 14 amino acids. This chain's CDR3 is CASSQEGQGNEQYF. The CDR3 nucleotides are TGCGCCAGCAGCCAAGAGGGACAGGGAAACGAGCAGTACTTC.

The chain employs TRBV20-1 and TRBJ2-7; D is uncertain. Germline V gene sequence: CDR1 DFQATT, CDR2 SNEGSKA (reference sequence). CDR3 length: 15 amino acids. Trimming took off 3 bases at V and 6 bases at J, with 21 bases between the two ends. The CDR3 DNA reads TGCAGTGCTAGTTGGCTTGGGCCCAACAGAGGCGAGCAGTACTTC. As protein: CSASWLGPNRGEQYF.

This clonotype was seen only a few times. The chain combines TRBV7-9 with TRBJ1-2; tentatively, D is TRBD1 (6 bases). Trimming pared 5 bases from V and 1 base from J, leaving 11 bases between. This CDR3 is built from 14 residues. In germline, CDR1 is SEHNR, CDR2 FQNEAQ (reference sequence). CDR3 DNA sequence: TGTGCCAGCAGCCCTGGACAGCGTAACTATGGCTACACCTTC. Encoded protein: CASSPGQRNYGYTF. The whole variable domain, filled in from reference TRBV7-9 and TRBJ1-2, reads DTGVSQNPRHKITKRGQNVTFRCDPISEHNRLYWYRQTLGQGPEFLTYFQNEAQLEKSRLLSDRFSAERPKGSFSTLEIQRTEQGDSAMYLCASSPGQRNYGYTFGSGTRLTVV.

This sequence joins TRBV7-2 and TRBJ2-7, with 7 bases aligning to TRBD1. The CDR3 has 13 residues. The trim removed 10 bases at V and 4 bases at J, leaving 10 bases unmatched. Germline V gene sequence: CDR1 SGHTA, CDR2 FQGNSA. The DNA of the CDR3 is TGTGCCACCTCGAGGGACAGACCGTACGAGCAGTACTTC. Translating gives CATSRDRPYEQYF.

Concerning this clonotype: A much bigger clone sits one base away, suggesting this may be a read error. The chain couples TRBV11-2 to TRBJ2-1, with 9 bases identical to TRBD2. Germline lookup yields CDR1 SGHAT and CDR2 FQNNGV. The CDR3 is made up of 16 amino acids. The CDR3 protein is CATSFSPGGRVNEQFF. The CDR3, as DNA: TGTGCCACCAGCTTCAGCCCCGGCGGGAGGGTGAATGAGCAGTTCTTC.